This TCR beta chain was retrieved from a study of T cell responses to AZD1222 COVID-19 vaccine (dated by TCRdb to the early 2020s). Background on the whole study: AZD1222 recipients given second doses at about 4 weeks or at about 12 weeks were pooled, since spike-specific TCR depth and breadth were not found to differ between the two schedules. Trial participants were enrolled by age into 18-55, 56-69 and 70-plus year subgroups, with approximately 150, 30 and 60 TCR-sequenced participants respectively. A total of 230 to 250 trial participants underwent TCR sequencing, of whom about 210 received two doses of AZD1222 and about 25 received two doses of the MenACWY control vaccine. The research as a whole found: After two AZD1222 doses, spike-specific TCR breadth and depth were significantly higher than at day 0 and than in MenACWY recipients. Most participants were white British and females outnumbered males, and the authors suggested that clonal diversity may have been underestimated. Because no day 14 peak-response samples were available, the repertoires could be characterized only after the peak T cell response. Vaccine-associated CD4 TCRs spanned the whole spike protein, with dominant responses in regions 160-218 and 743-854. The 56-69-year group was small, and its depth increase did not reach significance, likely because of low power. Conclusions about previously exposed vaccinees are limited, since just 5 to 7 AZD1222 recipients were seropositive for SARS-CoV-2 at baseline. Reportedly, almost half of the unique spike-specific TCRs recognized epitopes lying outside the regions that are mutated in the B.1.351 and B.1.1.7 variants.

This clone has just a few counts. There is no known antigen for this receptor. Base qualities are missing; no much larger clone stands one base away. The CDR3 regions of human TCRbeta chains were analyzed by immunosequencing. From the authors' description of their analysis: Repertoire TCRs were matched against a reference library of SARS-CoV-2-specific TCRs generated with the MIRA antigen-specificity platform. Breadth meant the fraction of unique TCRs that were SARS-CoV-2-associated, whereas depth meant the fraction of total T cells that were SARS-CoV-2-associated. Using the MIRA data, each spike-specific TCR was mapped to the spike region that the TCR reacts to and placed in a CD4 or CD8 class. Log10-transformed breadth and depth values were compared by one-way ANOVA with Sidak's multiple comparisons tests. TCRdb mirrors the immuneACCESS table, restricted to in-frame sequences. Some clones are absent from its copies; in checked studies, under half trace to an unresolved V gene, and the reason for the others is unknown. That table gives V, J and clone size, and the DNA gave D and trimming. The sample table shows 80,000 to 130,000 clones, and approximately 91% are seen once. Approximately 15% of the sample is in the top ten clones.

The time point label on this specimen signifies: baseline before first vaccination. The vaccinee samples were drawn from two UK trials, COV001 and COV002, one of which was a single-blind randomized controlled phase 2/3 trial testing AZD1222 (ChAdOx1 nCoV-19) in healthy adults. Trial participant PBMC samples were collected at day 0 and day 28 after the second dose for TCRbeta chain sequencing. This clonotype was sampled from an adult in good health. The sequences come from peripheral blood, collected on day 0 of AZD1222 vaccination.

The DNA is as follows: TGTGCCAGCAGTGCCGAGACGGTCTATGGCTACACCTTC. It encodes CASSAETVYGYTF. This chain joins TRBV28 to TRBJ1-2, with an unclear D gene assignment. The CDR3 starts with the cysteine, ends with the phenylalanine, and has 13 residues. Here the CDR3 DNA is all that survives: 39 bases in frame from base 1. V and J lose 5 bases and 4 bases, and a span of 11 bases separates them. The germline V gene encodes CDR1 MDHEN and CDR2 SYDVKM.